This T cell receptor (beta chain) emerged from a study of T cells after yellow fever vaccination. Study-wide results and caveats: Some clonotypes, a small share, were shared between CD4 and CD8 compartments.

This clonotype was counted a few times. Antigen: not known. The junction had 4 bases not matched to a gene; V was cut back by 6 bases and J by 0 bases. Looked up from germline, CDR1 is DFQATT and CDR2 is SNEGSKA (reference sequence). The CDR3 has 14 residues. TCRdb re-derived calls from the 5' RACE reads in MiXCR, one entry per CDR3 protein. The repertoire includes just under 600,000 distinct CDR3 sequences, approximately 13% of them detected once, and about 14% sits in the top ten. The receptor was derived from a man aged 25-45 years who received the YFV17D yellow fever vaccine. The source material was PBMCs, sampled on the day of the yellow fever booster vaccination. V and J are TRBV20-1 and TRBJ2-7, with 11 bases that match TRBD2. This chain's CDR3 is CSALSGRGSYEQYF. CDR3 sequence (DNA): TGCAGTGCGCTTAGCGGGAGGGGCTCCTACGAGCAGTACTTC.